The clone carrying this TCR beta chain was observed at least ten times. V lost 1 base and J 7 bases, leaving 11 bases between the germline ends. Looked up from germline, CDR1 is SEHNR and CDR2 is FQNEAQ (reference sequence). The CDR3 is 13 residues long. This specimen belongs to a study of T cells in Graves' hyperthyroidism and ophthalmopathy. Amplified regions were TCR beta CDR3 sequences from RNA transcripts. First-round RT-PCR with HTBI primers amplified the TCR CDR3 region. TCRdb analysed the multiplex PCR reads with MiXCR anew, one entry per CDR3 protein. In the table there are under 450,000 distinct CDR3 sequences, approximately 12% of which are singletons.

J is TRBJ2-7 and V is TRBV7-9, with D possibly TRBD2 on 5 matching bases. This TCR was recovered from a man aged 25 to 40 with Graves' hyperthyroidism that later progressed to Graves' ophthalmopathy. What was sequenced was blood. In DNA form, the CDR3 reads TGTGCCAGCAGCTTAGATCACGGAGGAGAGCAGTACTTC. Its protein is CASSLDHGGEQYF.